The 30 T cell receptor beta chains reported below all come from one sample, sequenced in a study of T cells in Graves' hyperthyroidism and ophthalmopathy (dated by TCRdb to between 2018 and 2021). Library preparation was by multiplex PCR. This sample was sequenced with an Illumina HiSeq 2000. TCR beta CDR3 regions were amplified from RNA transcripts. For the first round of RT-PCR on the TCR CDR3, the HTBI primer set was used together with the Qiagen OneStep RT-PCR kit. TCRdb redid the processing of the public reads, applying fastp at Q25 and MiXCR, and retained in-frame beta chains. Each record represents a unique CDR3 protein, reported with the most common genes and DNA among its rows. This sample comprises some 300,000 distinct CDR3 sequences, roughly an eighth of them detected only once. The ten most abundant clones make up 7.9% of the sample. The sample was blood. These receptors were taken from a woman in her thirties or forties with Graves' hyperthyroidism.

The chain joins TRBV5-6 to TRBJ2-1, with 9 bases lining up with TRBD2. Trimming removed 7 bases from V and 4 bases from J; junction bases left unmatched: 15. Germline assignment: CDR1 SGHDT and CDR2 YYEEEE. The CDR3 runs to 17 residues. This CDR3 reads CASRWGVFSGRYNEQFF. The CDR3 bases are TGTGCCAGCCGTTGGGGGGTATTTAGCGGGAGATACAATGAGCAGTTCTTC.

This clonotype appeared a few times. The rearrangement joins TRBV30 to TRBJ2-2, with D perhaps matching TRBD1 (5 bases). Germline V gives CDR1 GTSNPN, CDR2 SVGIG (reference sequence). The V and J ends lost 5 bases and 6 bases respectively, with 10 bases between them. This CDR3 region has 12 residues. CDR3 region: CAWPSGSGELFF. As DNA, the CDR3 is TGTGCCTGGCCTTCAGGGTCCGGGGAGCTGTTTTTT.

The DNA of the CDR3 is TGCAGCGGCGGGACAGTCCAGGAAGCTTTCTTT. Translating it yields CSGGTVQEAFF. The rearrangement links TRBV29-1 to TRBJ1-1, with 7 bases that match TRBD1. The J segment lost 8 bases and the V segment lost 7 bases, leaving 7 bases of the junction unmatched. The CDR3 spans 11 residues. CDR1 SQVTM and CDR2 ANQGSEA come from the germline V gene.

This clonotype showed up many times. The chain uses TRBV12-3 or TRBV12-4 and TRBJ2-5, with 10 bases identical to TRBD2. The CDR3 is made up of 16 amino acids. V lost 5 bases, J lost 0 bases, and 6 bases stayed unmatched. The chain's CDR3 is CASSPRLAGYQETQYF. The CDR3 coding sequence is TGTGCCAGCAGTCCACGACTAGCGGGCTACCAAGAGACCCAGTACTTC.

This clonotype has just a few counts. This may be a read error, as it is one base from a much larger clone. V usage is TRBV5-6 and J usage is TRBJ2-1; 7 bases line up with TRBD1. Germline values: CDR1 SGHDT, CDR2 YYEEEE. The CDR3 has 14 residues. After removal of 5 bases from V and 2 bases from J, the junction contained 4 bases not matched to a gene. CDR3 residues: CASRPGTAYNEQFF. The CDR3, as DNA: TGTGCCAGCAGGCCCGGGACAGCCTACAATGAGCAGTTCTTC.

This clonotype was seen many times. The CDR3 DNA reads as TGTGCCAGCAGTTTGCTAGATAGAGAGACCCAGTACTTC. It is translated as CASSLLDRETQYF. The chain uses TRBV12-3 or TRBV12-4 and TRBJ2-5; D unresolved. This CDR3 contains 13 residues. V was pared by 3 bases and J by 4 bases, with 9 bases between.

This clonotype showed up many times. This chain links TRBV24-1 with TRBJ1-4; D is possibly TRBD1 (5 bases). The germline CDR1 and CDR2 sequences are KGHDR and SFDVKD. V lost 4 bases and J 6 bases, leaving 17 bases between the germline ends. CDR3 size: 16 residues. The CDR3 reads CATSDPNGTGDEKLFF. The CDR3 nucleotides read TGTGCCACCAGTGACCCGAATGGGACCGGGGATGAAAAACTGTTTTTT.

Ten or more counts support this clonotype. The CDR3 protein is CASSQTGSVAETQYF. CDR3 in DNA: TGTGCCAGCAGCCAGACAGGGAGTGTGGCGGAGACCCAGTACTTC. The chain recombines TRBV7-2 with TRBJ2-5, with 7 positions matching TRBD1. J gave up 5 bases and V 5 bases, and 11 bases lay outside the gene matches. In germline, CDR1 is SGHTA, CDR2 FQGNSA. The CDR3 loop spans 15 amino acids.

In its sample, this clonotype was seen a few times. The chain is built from TRBV18 and TRBJ2-2; TRBD1 matches at 7 bases. CDR1 is KGHSH and CDR2 is LQKENI in the germline V gene. The ends lost 1 base at V and 2 bases at J; junction bases unmatched: 4. CDR3 length equals 16 residues. In DNA form, the CDR3 reads TGTGCCAGCTCACCACACGCAGGGGGTAACACCGGGGAGCTGTTTTTT. Its protein product is CASSPHAGGNTGELFF.

The sample holds many counts of this clonotype. The chain couples TRBV27 to TRBJ2-7; tentative D call: TRBD2 (6 bases). Per the germline V gene, CDR1 is MNHEY and CDR2 is SMNVEV (reference sequence). The CDR3 sequence is 14 residues long. V gave up 6 bases and J gave up 0 bases, with 12 bases separating them. CDR3 protein: CASRPGAHSYEQYF. CDR3 in DNA: TGTGCCAGCAGGCCGGGAGCCCACTCCTACGAGCAGTACTTC.

In this sample, this clonotype turned up many times. V usage is TRBV15 and J usage is TRBJ1-5, with D hard to call. Germline V lookup: CDR1 LNHNV, CDR2 YYDKDF (reference sequence). This CDR3 has 12 residues. V lost 0 bases and J lost 7, with 4 bases in between. The CDR3, as DNA: TGTGCCACCAGCAGAGATGGGCAGCCCCAGCATTTT. It codes for CATSRDGQPQHF.

This clonotype was picked up many times. This chain uses TRBV6-1 with TRBJ2-6; no firm D call. Germline V gene data show CDR1 as MNHNS and CDR2 as SASEGT. Trimming removed 0 bases from V and 2 bases from J, with 5 bases in between. This CDR3 comprises 15 residues. The CDR3 DNA sequence: TGTGCCAGCAGTGAAGCGGCGGCTGGGGCCAACGTCCTGACTTTC. It yields the protein CASSEAAAGANVLTF.

This clonotype came up many times. V gene TRBV10-3 combines with J gene TRBJ2-1; 14 nucleotides align to TRBD2. The V gene end was trimmed by 6 bases and the J gene end by 9 bases; junction bases not matched to a gene: 1. Germline-derived CDR1 and CDR2 are ENHRY and SYGVKD. The CDR3 consists of 13 residues. CDR3 region: CAIRGTSGSEQFF. The CDR3 DNA reads TGTGCCATCAGGGGGACTAGCGGGAGTGAGCAGTTCTTC.

Many counts were recorded for this clonotype. The V call is TRBV20-1, the J call TRBJ2-7; D may be TRBD1 (5 bases). Germline V lookup: CDR1 DFQATT, CDR2 SNEGSKA (reference sequence). There are 14 residues in the CDR3. Trimming pared 0 bases from V and 3 bases from J, leaving 12 bases between. CDR3 nucleotides: TGCAGTGCTAGAGATATTCGGACAAACTACGAGCAGTACTTC. It specifies CSARDIRTNYEQYF.

This clonotype was counted at least ten times. The chain uses TRBV28 and TRBJ2-1; 13 nucleotides match TRBD2. V was pared by 6 bases and J by 6 bases, with 11 bases of the junction left unmatched. The germline V gene encodes CDR1 MDHEN and CDR2 SYDVKM. The CDR3 is made up of 17 amino acids. This CDR3 is CASSLLGTSGRGNEQFF. Written as DNA, the CDR3 is TGTGCCAGCAGCTTGTTAGGAACTAGCGGGAGGGGCAATGAGCAGTTCTTC. Using reference TRBV28 and TRBJ2-1 for the parts outside the CDR3, the full variable domain is DVKVTQSSRYLVKRTGEKVFLECVQDMDHENMFWYRQDPGLGLRLIYFSYDVKMKEKGDIPEGYSVSREKKERFSLILESASTNQTSMYLCASSLLGTSGRGNEQFFGPGTRLTVL.

The table lists this clonotype with many counts. V is TRBV6-2 or TRBV6-3 and J is TRBJ1-2, with a possible D match to TRBD1 (6 bases). CDR1 and CDR2 from the germline V gene are MNHEY and SVGEGT. V shed 7 bases and J shed 1 base, with 13 bases lying between them. There are 14 residues in the CDR3. Here the CDR3 reads CASNRDTNNYGYTF. The CDR3 DNA is TGTGCCAGCAACCGGGACACAAATAACTATGGCTACACCTTC.

Ten or more counts support this clonotype. The chain recombines TRBV2 with TRBJ2-1, with 13 bases fitting TRBD2. The CDR3 runs 15 residues. Per germline, CDR1 SNHLY and CDR2 FYNNEI. The junction had 1 base not matched to a gene; V was cut back by 4 bases and J by 4 bases. This chain's CDR3 is CASSATSGRYNEQFF. The CDR3 coding sequence is TGTGCCAGCAGTGCGACTAGCGGGAGGTACAATGAGCAGTTCTTC. Full variable domain (missing parts from reference TRBV2 and TRBJ2-1): EPEVTQTPSHQVTQMGQEVILRCVPISNHLYFYWYRQILGQKVEFLVSFYNNEISEKSEIFDDQFSVERPDGSNFTLKIRSTKLEDSAMYFCASSATSGRYNEQFFGPGTRLTVL.

This clonotype was seen many times. The CDR3, as DNA: TGTGCCAGCAGGAAGGGACTAGCGGTATACGAGCAGTACTTC. Translated: CASRKGLAVYEQYF. The rearrangement links TRBV6-1 to TRBJ2-7, with TRBD2 matching over 11 bases. The CDR3 contains 14 residues. Germline CDR1 reads MNHNS; CDR2 reads SASEGT. The V and J ends lost 6 bases and 4 bases, in that order; junction bases with no gene match: 5.

There are many counts of this clonotype. V usage is TRBV19 and J usage is TRBJ1-1; no reliable D call. Germline-derived CDR1 and CDR2 are LNHDA and SQIVND (reference sequence). With 5 bases removed from V and 8 bases from J, the gap between germline ends came to 12 bases. The CDR3 has 12 amino acids. The CDR3 reads CASSPTDGEAFF. The CDR3 DNA reads TGTGCCAGTAGTCCTACGGACGGGGAAGCTTTCTTT.

This clonotype was recorded once. One base away lies a much larger clone, so this may be a sequencing read error. The chain recombines TRBV12-3 or TRBV12-4 with TRBJ1-1, with D perhaps TRBD1 (5 bases). The CDR3 sequence is 19 residues long. The CDR3 DNA is TGTGCCCGCAGTGTCCTTGGGTTCTCCTTGGGGGGACGGAACACTGAAGCTTTCTTT. This codes for CARSVLGFSLGGRNTEAFF.

The chain links TRBV15 to TRBJ2-1; 11 bases are shared with TRBD2. The V and J ends lost 1 base and 4 bases, in that order; junction bases with no gene match: 9. There are 18 residues in the CDR3. Germline values: CDR1 LNHNV, CDR2 YYDKDF (reference sequence). Here the CDR3 DNA reads TGTGCCACCAGCAGAGCAGCATGGGGACTAGCGGATTACAATGAGCAGTTCTTC. Its protein is CATSRAAWGLADYNEQFF.

This clonotype was observed many times. This chain links TRBV10-2 with TRBJ2-1; 10 nucleotides match TRBD2. The CDR3 loop spans 15 amino acids. CDR1 is WSHSY and CDR2 is SAAADI in the germline V gene. V gave up 3 bases and J gave up 8 bases; unmatched junction bases: 7. The CDR3 reads CASSDPSGSRYEQFF. CDR3 DNA: TGCGCCAGCAGTGATCCTAGCGGGAGTAGGTATGAGCAGTTCTTC.

V is TRBV27 and J is TRBJ1-6; a weak D match, TRBD1 (5 bases). CDR1 is MNHEY and CDR2 is SMNVEV in the germline V gene (reference sequence). The CDR3 totals 15 residues. Trimming stripped 7 bases from V and 4 bases from J, with 14 bases between. The CDR3 DNA reads TGTGCCAGCAAACAGACAGACCTTTATAATTCACCCCTCCACTTT. As protein: CASKQTDLYNSPLHF.

This clonotype was seen repeatedly, ten times or more. This sequence joins TRBV30 and TRBJ1-2; TRBD1 aligns across 8 bases. This CDR3 spans 13 amino acids. CDR1 is GTSNPN and CDR2 is SVGIG in the germline V gene (reference sequence). V lost 0 bases to trimming and J lost 7 bases; unmatched junction nucleotides: 4. The CDR3 DNA reads as TGTGCCTGGAGTGTACAGGGGGGGGGTGGCTACACCTTC. Its translation is CAWSVQGGGGYTF. Full variable domain (remainder filled in from reference TRBV30 and TRBJ1-2): SQTIHQWPATLVQPVGSPLSLECTVEGTSNPNLYWYRQAAGRGLQLLFYSVGIGQISSEVPQNLSASRPQDRQFILSSKKLLLSDSGFYLCAWSVQGGGGYTFGSGTRLTVV.

Here the CDR3 reads CASSVGGDSYEQYF. The CDR3 nucleotides are TGTGCCAGCAGCGTAGGGGGCGACTCCTACGAGCAGTACTTC. The V and J genes are TRBV9 and TRBJ2-7, with a tentative D call TRBD1 (5 bases). Germline CDR1 and CDR2: SGDLS and YYNGEE. Trimming removed 0 bases from V and 0 bases from J, with 7 bases in between. This CDR3 is built from 14 residues.

Ten or more counts support this clonotype. CDR3 bases: TGTGCCAGCAGTTTAGGGGCAGGAATGAATGAAAAACTGTTTTTT. It yields the protein CASSLGAGMNEKLFF. V gene TRBV28 combines with J gene TRBJ1-4; TRBD1 is a possible D gene (5 bases). Germline CDR1 and CDR2: MDHEN and SYDVKM. The CDR3 is made up of 15 amino acids. V lost 2 bases to trimming and J lost 5 bases, with 12 bases between them.

This clonotype was seen a handful of times. The V call is TRBV15, the J call TRBJ1-5, with D perhaps TRBD1 (5 bases). Trimming pared 5 bases from V and 2 bases from J, leaving 16 bases between. Germline-derived CDR1 and CDR2 are LNHNV and YYDKDF (reference sequence). This CDR3 has 16 amino acids. CDR3 sequence reads: CATSGGAGLGNQPQHF. The DNA of the CDR3 is TGTGCCACCAGCGGAGGGGCGGGGCTGGGCAATCAGCCCCAGCATTTT.

This clonotype was found many times. The chain employs TRBV5-6 and TRBJ2-5; unclear D gene. CDR3 size: 15 residues. Trimming took off 0 bases at V and 7 bases at J, with 16 bases between the two ends. Germline values: CDR1 SGHDT, CDR2 YYEEEE. The chain's CDR3 is CASSLGGDPVWTQYF. The CDR3 nucleotides are TGTGCCAGCAGCTTGGGTGGAGACCCGGTTTGGACCCAGTACTTC.

At least ten counts were recorded for this clonotype. The chain carries TRBV2 and TRBJ1-2; no firm D call. Germline CDR1 reads SNHLY; CDR2 reads FYNNEI. This CDR3 contains 14 residues. V was trimmed by 1 base and J by 3 bases, leaving 9 bases between them. The CDR3 reads CASSEGGVDYGYTF. The CDR3 bases are TGTGCCAGCAGTGAAGGGGGTGTTGACTATGGCTACACCTTC.

The J gene is TRBJ2-1, the V gene TRBV2, with TRBD2 as a possible D gene (5 bases). CDR3 length equals 13 residues. V was shortened by 10 bases and J by 7 bases, with 17 bases between the two germline ends. Germline CDR1 and CDR2: SNHLY and FYNNEI. This CDR3 is CATLEGARNEQFF. The CDR3 DNA follows: TGTGCCACCCTAGAGGGAGCGCGGAATGAGCAGTTCTTC.